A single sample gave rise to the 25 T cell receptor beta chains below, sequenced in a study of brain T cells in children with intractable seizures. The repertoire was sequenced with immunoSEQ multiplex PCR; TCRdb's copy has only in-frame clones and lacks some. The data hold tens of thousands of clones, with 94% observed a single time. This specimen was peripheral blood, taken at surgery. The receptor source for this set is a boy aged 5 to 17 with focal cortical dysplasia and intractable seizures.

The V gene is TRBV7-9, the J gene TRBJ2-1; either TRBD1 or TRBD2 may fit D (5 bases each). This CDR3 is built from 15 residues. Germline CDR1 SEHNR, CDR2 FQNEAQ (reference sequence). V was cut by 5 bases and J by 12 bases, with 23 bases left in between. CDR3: CASSLHDGTAKSQFF. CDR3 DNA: TGTGCCAGCAGCCTTCATGACGGGACCGCAAAGTCGCAGTTCTTC.

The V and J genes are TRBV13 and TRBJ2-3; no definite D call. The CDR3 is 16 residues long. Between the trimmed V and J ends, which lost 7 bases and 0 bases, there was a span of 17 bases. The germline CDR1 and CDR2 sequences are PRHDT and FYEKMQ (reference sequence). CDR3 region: CASTSDSFSSTDTQYF. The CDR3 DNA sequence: TGTGCCAGCACCTCCGACTCATTTTCTAGCACAGATACGCAGTATTTT.

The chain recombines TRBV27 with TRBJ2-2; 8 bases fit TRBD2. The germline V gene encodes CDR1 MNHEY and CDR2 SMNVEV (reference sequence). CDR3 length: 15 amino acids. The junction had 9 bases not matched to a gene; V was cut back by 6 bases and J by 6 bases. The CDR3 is CASSQGHSGAGELFF. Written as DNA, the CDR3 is TGTGCCAGCAGCCAAGGGCATAGCGGGGCCGGGGAGCTGTTTTTT.

As DNA, the CDR3 is TGCGCCAGCAGCCTGTGGGGGCAGGGGTCGAGCAATCAGCCCCAGCATTTT. Amino acid sequence: CASSLWGQGSSNQPQHF. This chain connects TRBV4-1 to TRBJ1-5, with D perhaps matching TRBD1 (6 bases). Germline CDR1 MGHRA, CDR2 YSYEKL. The CDR3 is 17 amino acids. V was trimmed by 4 bases and J by 1 base, leaving 17 bases between them.

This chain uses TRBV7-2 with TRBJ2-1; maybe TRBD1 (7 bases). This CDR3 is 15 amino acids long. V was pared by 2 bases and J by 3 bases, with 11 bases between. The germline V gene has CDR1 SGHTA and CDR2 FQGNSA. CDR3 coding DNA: TGTGCCAGCAGCTTACAGGGGGGTAACTACAATGAGCAGTTCTTC. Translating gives CASSLQGGNYNEQFF. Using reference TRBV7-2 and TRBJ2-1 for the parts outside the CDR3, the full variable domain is GAGVSQSPSNKVTEKGKDVELRCDPISGHTALYWYRQSLGQGLEFLIYFQGNSAPDKSGLPSDRFSAERTGGSVSTLTIQRTQQEDSAVYLCASSLQGGNYNEQFFGPGTRLTVL.

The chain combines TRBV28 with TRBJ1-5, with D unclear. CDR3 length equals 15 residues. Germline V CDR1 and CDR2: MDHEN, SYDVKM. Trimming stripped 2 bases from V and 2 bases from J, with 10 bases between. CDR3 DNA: TGTGCCAGCAGTTTACCCGGCGGTGGCAATCAGCCCCAGCATTTT. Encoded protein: CASSLPGGGNQPQHF. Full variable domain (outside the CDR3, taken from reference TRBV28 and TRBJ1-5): DVKVTQSSRYLVKRTGEKVFLECVQDMDHENMFWYRQDPGLGLRLIYFSYDVKMKEKGDIPEGYSVSREKKERFSLILESASTNQTSMYLCASSLPGGGNQPQHFGDGTRLSIL.

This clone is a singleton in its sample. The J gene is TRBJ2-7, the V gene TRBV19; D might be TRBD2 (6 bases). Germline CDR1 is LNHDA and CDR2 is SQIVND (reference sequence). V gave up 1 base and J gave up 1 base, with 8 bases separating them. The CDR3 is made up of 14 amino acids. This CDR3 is CASSIGAGSYEQYF. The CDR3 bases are TGTGCCAGTAGTATAGGGGCGGGATCCTACGAGCAGTACTTC.

CDR3 DNA: TGCAGCGTTGAGGCCGGGGCCCCAGTCTACACCTTC. Residues: CSVEAGAPVYTF. The chain uses TRBV29-1 and TRBJ1-2, with a possible D match to TRBD1 (5 bases). This CDR3 comprises 12 residues. Germline CDR1 and CDR2: SQVTM and ANQGSEA. V lost 3 bases and J 10 bases, leaving 15 bases between the germline ends.

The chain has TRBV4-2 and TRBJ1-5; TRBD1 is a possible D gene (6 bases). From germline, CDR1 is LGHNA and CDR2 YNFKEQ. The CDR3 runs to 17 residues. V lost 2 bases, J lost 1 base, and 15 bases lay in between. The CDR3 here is CASSQISWGASNQPQHF. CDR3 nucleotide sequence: TGTGCCAGCAGCCAAATCTCTTGGGGGGCAAGCAATCAGCCCCAGCATTTT.

The CDR3 DNA follows: TGTGCCATCAGTGAGTCACAGGGGGCCCTGAACACTGAAGCTTTCTTT. Residues: CAISESQGALNTEAFF. The V and J genes are TRBV10-3 and TRBJ1-1, with 9 nucleotides matching TRBD1. The CDR3 is made up of 16 amino acids. CDR1 is ENHRY and CDR2 is SYGVKD in the germline V gene. The V gene end was trimmed by 0 bases and the J gene end by 0 bases; junction bases not matched to a gene: 2.

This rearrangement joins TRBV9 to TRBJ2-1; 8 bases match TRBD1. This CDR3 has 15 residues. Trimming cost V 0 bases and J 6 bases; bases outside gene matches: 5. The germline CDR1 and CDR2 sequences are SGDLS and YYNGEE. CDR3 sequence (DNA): TGTGCCAGCAGCGTAGGCGGACAGGGTTCCAATGAGCAGTTCTTC. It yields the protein CASSVGGQGSNEQFF. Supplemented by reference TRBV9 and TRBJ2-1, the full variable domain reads DSGVTQTPKHLITATGQRVTLRCSPRSGDLSVYWYQQSLDQGLQFLIQYYNGEERAKGNILERFSAQQFPDLHSELNLSSLELGDSALYFCASSVGGQGSNEQFFGPGTRLTVL.

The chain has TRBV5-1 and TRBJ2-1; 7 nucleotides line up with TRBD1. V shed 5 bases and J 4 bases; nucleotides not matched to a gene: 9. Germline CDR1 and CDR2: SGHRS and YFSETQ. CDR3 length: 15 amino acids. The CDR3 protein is CASRNRDSPYNEQFF. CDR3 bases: TGCGCCAGCAGAAACCGGGACAGCCCTTACAATGAGCAGTTCTTC.

The CDR3 is CASSPVKQSVNEQFF. DNA for the CDR3: TGCGCCAGCAGCCCAGTTAAACAGTCGGTGAATGAGCAGTTCTTC. This chain uses TRBV4-1 with TRBJ2-1; no clear D gene. The CDR3 is 15 amino acids. Between the trimmed V and J ends, which lost 4 bases and 7 bases, there was a span of 17 bases. Per the germline V gene, CDR1 is MGHRA and CDR2 is YSYEKL.

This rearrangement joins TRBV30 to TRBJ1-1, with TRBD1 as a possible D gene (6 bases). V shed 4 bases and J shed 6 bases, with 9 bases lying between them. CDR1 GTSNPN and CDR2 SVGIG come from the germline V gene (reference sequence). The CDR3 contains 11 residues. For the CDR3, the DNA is TGTGCCTGGAAGGGACATCCTGAAGCTTTCTTT. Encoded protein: CAWKGHPEAFF.

CDR3 sequence: CASRRGQETQYF. The CDR3 DNA reads as TGTGCCAGCCGACGGGGGCAAGAGACCCAGTACTTC. The rearrangement links TRBV14 to TRBJ2-5, with a possible D match to TRBD2 (6 bases). There are 12 residues in the CDR3. Looked up from germline, CDR1 is SGHDN and CDR2 is FVKESK. The V and J ends lost 8 bases and 2 bases respectively, with 9 bases between them.

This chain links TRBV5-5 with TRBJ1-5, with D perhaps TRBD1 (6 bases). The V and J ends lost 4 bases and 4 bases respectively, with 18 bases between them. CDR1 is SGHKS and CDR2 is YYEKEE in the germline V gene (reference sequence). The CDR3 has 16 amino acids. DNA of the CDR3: TGTGCCAGCAGCCTTAGAGGGGGGGCAGGGAATCAGCCCCAGCATTTT. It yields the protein CASSLRGGAGNQPQHF.

CDR3 residues: CASSLASATEAFF. In DNA, the CDR3 is TGTGCCAGCAGCTTAGCTTCGGCCACTGAAGCTTTCTTT. This chain connects TRBV7-9 to TRBJ1-1; no clear D. The CDR3 has 13 amino acids. Germline CDR1 is SEHNR and CDR2 is FQNEAQ (reference sequence). Deletions cut 0 bases from V and 4 bases from J, with 6 bases between.

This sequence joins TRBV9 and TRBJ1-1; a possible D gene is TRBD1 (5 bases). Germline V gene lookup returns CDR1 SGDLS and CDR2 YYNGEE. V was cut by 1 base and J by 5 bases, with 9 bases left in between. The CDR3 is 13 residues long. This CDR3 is CASSVPGRTEAFF. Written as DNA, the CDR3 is TGTGCCAGCAGCGTACCGGGACGGACTGAAGCTTTCTTT.

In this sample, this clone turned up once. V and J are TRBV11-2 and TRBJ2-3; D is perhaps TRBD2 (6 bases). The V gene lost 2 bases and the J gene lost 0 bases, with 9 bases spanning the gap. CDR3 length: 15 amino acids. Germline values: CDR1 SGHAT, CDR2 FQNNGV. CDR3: CASSLTGRSTDTQYF. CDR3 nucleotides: TGTGCCAGCAGCTTAACTGGGAGGAGCACAGATACGCAGTATTTT.

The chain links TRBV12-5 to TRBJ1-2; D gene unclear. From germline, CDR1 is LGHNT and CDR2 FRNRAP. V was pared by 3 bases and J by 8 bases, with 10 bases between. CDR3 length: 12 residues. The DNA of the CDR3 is TGTGCTAGTGGTTTAGGGCTAAAGGGCTACACCTTC. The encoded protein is CASGLGLKGYTF.

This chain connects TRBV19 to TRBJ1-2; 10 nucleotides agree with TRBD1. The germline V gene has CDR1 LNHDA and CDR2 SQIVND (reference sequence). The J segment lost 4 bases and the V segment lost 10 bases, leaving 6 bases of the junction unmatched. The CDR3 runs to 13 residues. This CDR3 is CAIRTGGGYGYTF. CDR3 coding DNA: TGTGCCATACGGACAGGGGGAGGCTATGGCTACACCTTC.

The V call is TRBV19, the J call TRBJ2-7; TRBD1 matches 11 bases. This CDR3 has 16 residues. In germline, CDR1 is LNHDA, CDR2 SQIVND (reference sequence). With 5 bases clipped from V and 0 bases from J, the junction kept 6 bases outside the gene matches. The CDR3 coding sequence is TGTGCCAGTAGTCCGAAGGGACAGGGGGGCTCCTACGAGCAGTACTTC. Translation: CASSPKGQGGSYEQYF. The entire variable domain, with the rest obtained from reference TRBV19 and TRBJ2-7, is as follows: DGGITQSPKYLFRKEGQNVTLSCEQNLNHDAMYWYRQDPGQGLRLIYYSQIVNDFQKGDIAEGYSVSREKKESFPLTVTSAQKNPTAFYLCASSPKGQGGSYEQYFGPGTRLTVT.

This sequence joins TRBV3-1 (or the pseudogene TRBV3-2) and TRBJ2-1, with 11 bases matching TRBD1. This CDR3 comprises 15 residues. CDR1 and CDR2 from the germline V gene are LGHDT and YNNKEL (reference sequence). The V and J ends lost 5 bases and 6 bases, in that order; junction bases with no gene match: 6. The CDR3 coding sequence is TGTGCCAGCAGCACCGGACAGGGGGCGTTCAATGAGCAGTTCTTC. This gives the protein CASSTGQGAFNEQFF.

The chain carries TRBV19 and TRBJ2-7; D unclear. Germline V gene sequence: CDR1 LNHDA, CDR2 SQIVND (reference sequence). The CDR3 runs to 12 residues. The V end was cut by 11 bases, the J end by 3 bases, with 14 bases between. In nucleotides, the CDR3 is TGTGCCCCCCGGCCAGATATCTACGAGCAGTACGTC. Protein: CAPRPDIYEQYV.

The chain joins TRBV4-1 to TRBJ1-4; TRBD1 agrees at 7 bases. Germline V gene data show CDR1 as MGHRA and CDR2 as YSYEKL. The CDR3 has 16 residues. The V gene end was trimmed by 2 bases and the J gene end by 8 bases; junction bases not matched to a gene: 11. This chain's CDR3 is CASSQKLQGLEEKLFF. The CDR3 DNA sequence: TGCGCCAGCAGCCAAAAGTTACAGGGGTTAGAAGAAAAACTGTTTTTT.